This TCR beta chain stems from a study of spatial heterogeneity in lung cancer. Study information: In raw reads, more than 8.5 appearances on average were recorded for each unique TCR and UMI combination. Study results and caveats: Mutation tallies in tumors tracked expanded intratumoral alpha and beta TCR counts.

Regarding time point: sample taken at primary tumor resection. There were some 76 donors, all of them untreated patients with early-stage non-small cell lung cancer. The germline V gene has CDR1 SGHRS and CDR2 YFSETQ. Germline trimming cut 4 bases from V and 2 bases from J; bases unmatched to any gene: 3. This CDR3 contains 15 residues. MiXCR was run by TCRdb on the 5' RACE reads, yielding one entry per CDR3 protein. The table lists about 8,100 distinct CDR3 sequences, around 12% of them singletons. By its share, this clonotype is medium-sized. Its antigen is unidentified. A library made for alpha chains picked up this beta chain off target, so its size means little.

The rearrangement joins TRBV5-1 to TRBJ2-5; the match to TRBD2 covers 12 bases. The sample was lung tumor tissue, taken at surgery. This TCR derives from a male donor with early-stage non-small cell lung cancer. The CDR3 reads CASSLGLAGQETQYF. CDR3 nucleotide sequence: TGCGCCAGCAGCCTAGGACTAGCGGGACAAGAGACCCAGTACTTC.